These 9 T cell receptor beta chains originate from one sample sequenced in a study of blood T cell repertoires in COVID-19 (TCRdb year 2020). The protocol used for the library was the immunoSEQ multiplex PCR assay. TCRdb mirrors the immuneACCESS table, restricted to in-frame sequences. Some clones are absent from its copies; in checked studies, under half trace to an unresolved V gene, and the reason for the others is unknown. In all, the sample holds about 74,000 clones, and roughly four fifths of those were seen once. Roughly 20% of the sample lies in the top ten. The sample taken for sequencing was peripheral blood. The receptors here all came from a man in his 70s with acute or convalescent COVID-19.

The V gene is TRBV7-3, the J gene TRBJ2-5; 12 positions agree with TRBD2. The CDR3 length is 14 residues. CDR1 and CDR2 (germline): SGHTA, FQGTGA. V trimming: 4 bases; J trimming: 3 bases; junction bases outside the gene matches: 0. The CDR3 loop reads CASSWTSGEETQYF. The CDR3 coding sequence is TGTGCCAGCAGCTGGACTAGCGGGGAAGAGACCCAGTACTTC.

This chain uses TRBV3-1 (or the pseudogene TRBV3-2) with TRBJ2-1, with D perhaps matching TRBD2 (5 bases). Trimming removed 4 bases at V and 6 bases at J, with 10 bases between. Germline CDR1 and CDR2: LGHDT and YNNKEL (reference sequence). The CDR3 is made up of 13 amino acids. The CDR3 is CASSRRAGNEQFF. DNA of the CDR3: TGTGCCAGCAGCCGTCGGGCGGGCAATGAGCAGTTCTTC.

This chain joins TRBV10-3 and TRBJ1-5; D gene ambiguous. Trimming removed 3 bases from V and 1 base from J, with 10 bases in between. The germline CDR1 and CDR2 sequences are ENHRY and SYGVKD. The CDR3 contains 15 residues. The CDR3 bases are TGTGCCATCAGTGAAATGGGAGTAAGCAATCAGCCCCAGCATTTT. Protein: CAISEMGVSNQPQHF.

The chain is built from TRBV12-3 or TRBV12-4 and TRBJ1-3; unclear D gene. This CDR3 has 13 residues. V was shortened by 8 bases and J by 7 bases, with 15 bases between the two germline ends. CDR3 nucleotides: TGTGCCAGCCGTAACGGCCAGCGGAACACCATATATTTT. Its translation is CASRNGQRNTIYF.

This clone was counted a few times. This chain links TRBV7-3 with TRBJ1-2, with a weak D call TRBD1 (5 bases). Trimming left V 3 bases short and J 4 bases short, with 9 bases between. CDR3 size: 13 residues. CDR1 is SGHTA and CDR2 is FQGTGA in the germline V gene. CDR3 sequence reads: CASSFDRTYGYTF. The CDR3 nucleotides are TGTGCCAGCAGCTTCGACAGAACCTATGGCTACACCTTC.

The chain combines TRBV4-1 with TRBJ1-3; D is possibly TRBD1 (6 bases). Germline assignment: CDR1 MGHRA and CDR2 YSYEKL. V was trimmed by 0 bases and J by 1 base, leaving 13 bases between them. This CDR3 comprises 17 residues. The CDR3 here is CASSQEVLGASGNTIYF. CDR3 DNA: TGCGCCAGCAGCCAAGAAGTTTTGGGGGCATCTGGAAACACCATATATTTT.

This chain joins TRBV14 and TRBJ2-1; TRBD2 matches at 9 bases. From germline, CDR1 is SGHDN and CDR2 FVKESK. CDR3 length: 16 residues. J was trimmed by 7 bases and V by 2 bases; bases with no gene match: 9. In DNA, the CDR3 is TGTGCCAGCAGCCAAAGAGGTCCAGCGGGAGGTAATGAGCAGTTCTTC. It codes for CASSQRGPAGGNEQFF.

In this sample, this clone turned up many times. CDR3 bases: TGTGCCAGCAGTGGGACAGGGTCTAGCAATGAGCAGTTCTTC. This encodes CASSGTGSSNEQFF. V usage is TRBV2 and J usage is TRBJ2-1, with 8 nucleotides matching TRBD1. Germline CDR1 and CDR2: SNHLY and FYNNEI. Losses at the gene ends were 4 bases for V and 6 bases for J; bases not matched to a gene: 5. This CDR3 has 14 amino acids.

The chain couples TRBV24-1 to TRBJ1-2; D may be TRBD1 (6 bases). The V gene lost 7 bases and the J gene lost 2 bases, with 10 bases spanning the gap. The CDR3 is 13 amino acids. CDR1 and CDR2 from the germline V gene are KGHDR and SFDVKD. In DNA, the CDR3 is TGTGCCACCAGCGACAGGTGGAACTATGGCTACACCTTC. It is translated as CATSDRWNYGYTF.